One T cell receptor beta chain is described in this entry. Cohorts were assigned according to the clinical history that participants reported. Cohort 3 recovery required two negative PCRs, clearance, or symptom resolution. This sample was included in a study of blood T cell repertoires in COVID-19. Authors' analysis steps: Nucleated cell counts were estimated from reference gene primer amplification. TCRdb's table, derived via immunoSEQ multiplex PCR, lists solely in-frame clones and lacks some. The DNA gave D and trimming, while V, J and clone size come from that table. The sample includes under 200,000 clones, around four fifths of them seen just once. What was sequenced was PBMCs or T cells enriched from blood (not recorded which). The sequence came from a man aged 45-65 years who had recovered from COVID-19.

CDR3 amino acids: CASSGPWTGNYGYTF. The CDR3 DNA is TGTGCCAGCAGTGGGCCTTGGACAGGAAACTATGGCTACACCTTC. The chain combines TRBV2 with TRBJ1-2; 7 positions agree with TRBD1. CDR3 length: 15 amino acids. Germline V lookup: CDR1 SNHLY, CDR2 FYNNEI. V lost 4 bases to trimming and J lost 2 bases; unmatched junction nucleotides: 7.